Following are 23 T cell receptor beta chains from one sample sequenced in a study of blood T cell repertoires in COVID-19. The protocol was immunoSEQ multiplex PCR, while the TCRdb copy is restricted to in-frame clones and leaves out a portion. This sample carries approximately 100,000 clones, approximately 85% of them seen once, and the ten largest clones take around 2.2%. Sequenced input: peripheral blood. Every receptor here comes from a human donor in a cohort sampled during active COVID-19.

The chain is built from TRBV18 and TRBJ1-2; 8 bases are a match to TRBD1. The trim removed 3 bases at V and 2 bases at J, leaving 5 bases unmatched. The CDR3 extends over 15 amino acids. Germline-derived CDR1 and CDR2 are KGHSH and LQKENI. In nucleotides, the CDR3 is TGTGCCAGCTCACCCTCTGGACAGGGAAACTATGGCTACACCTTC. Protein sequence: CASSPSGQGNYGYTF.

The V and J genes are TRBV5-4 and TRBJ2-1; 8 nucleotides match TRBD1. V lost 3 bases, J lost 8 bases, and 4 bases stayed unmatched. Germline V gene lookup returns CDR1 SGHNT and CDR2 YYREEE (reference sequence). The CDR3 consists of 13 residues. CDR3 loop: CASSYQDRDEQFF. The DNA of the CDR3 is TGTGCCAGCAGCTACCAGGACAGGGATGAGCAGTTCTTC.

This chain connects TRBV7-7 to TRBJ1-4, with D perhaps matching TRBD1 (6 bases). Germline CDR1 and CDR2: SSHAT and FNYEAQ (reference sequence). The CDR3 has 15 amino acids. Trimming cost V 1 base and J 7 bases, with 13 bases left between them. CDR3 sequence: CASSLGAGVGEKLFF. The CDR3 DNA sequence: TGTGCCAGCAGCTTAGGGGCAGGGGTTGGTGAAAAACTGTTTTTT.

The chain links TRBV27 to TRBJ1-1; 12 bases match TRBD1. The CDR3 totals 16 residues. V dropped 5 bases and J dropped 3; count of bases not matched to a gene: 7. Germline V gives CDR1 MNHEY, CDR2 SMNVEV (reference sequence). CDR3 in DNA: TGTGCCAGCAGTCTCGGGACAGGGGGCTCGGACACTGAAGCTTTCTTT. Its protein is CASSLGTGGSDTEAFF.

This clone was recorded once. CDR3 in amino acids: CASSPMGDRGGQPQHF. For the CDR3, the DNA is TGTGCCAGCAGTCCCATGGGGGACAGGGGGGGTCAGCCCCAGCATTTT. The J gene is TRBJ1-5, the V gene TRBV27; TRBD1 matches at 11 bases. Germline V CDR1 and CDR2: MNHEY, SMNVEV (reference sequence). J lost 6 bases, V lost 5 bases, and 9 bases had no gene match. The CDR3 spans 16 residues.

This rearrangement joins TRBV27 to TRBJ2-1; a weak D match, TRBD2 (6 bases). Germline assignment: CDR1 MNHEY and CDR2 SMNVEV (reference sequence). This CDR3 is 15 amino acids long. V was clipped by 6 bases and J by 10 bases, with 22 bases between them. CDR3 sequence (DNA): TGTGCCAGCAGGGCCCGGGACTCCCGTCTTGCGGAGCAGTTCTTC. Encoded protein: CASRARDSRLAEQFF.

V usage is TRBV14 and J usage is TRBJ1-3, with 8 positions matching TRBD1. CDR1 is SGHDN, CDR2 FVKESK, per germline. V was clipped by 4 bases and J by 7 bases; unmatched bases: 6. The CDR3 has 14 residues. DNA for the CDR3: TGTGCCAGCAGCCCTAGGACAGGGCAGAACACCATATATTTT. Translating it yields CASSPRTGQNTIYF.

The chain combines TRBV29-1 with TRBJ2-7; TRBD2 aligns across 10 bases. CDR1 SQVTM and CDR2 ANQGSEA come from the germline V gene. Trimming at V came to 7 bases and at J to 6 bases, leaving 9 bases not matched to a gene. This CDR3 has 13 residues. The CDR3 sequence: CSARAGGPLEQYF. In DNA form, the CDR3 reads TGCAGCGCCCGAGCGGGAGGGCCGCTCGAGCAGTACTTC.

V and J are TRBV19 and TRBJ2-3, with 8 positions matching TRBD2. V shed 3 bases and J 0 bases; nucleotides not matched to a gene: 8. Germline V gene data show CDR1 as LNHDA and CDR2 as SQIVND (reference sequence). This CDR3 spans 17 amino acids. This CDR3 is CASSMYASGLSTDTQYF. The CDR3 nucleotides read TGTGCCAGTAGTATGTACGCTAGCGGGTTAAGCACAGATACGCAGTATTTT.

The CDR3 is CASSQDPPGPNEKLFF. The CDR3 nucleotides read TGCGCCAGCAGCCAAGATCCGCCAGGCCCTAATGAAAAACTGTTTTTT. The chain combines TRBV4-3 with TRBJ1-4; D gene ambiguous. The CDR3 extends over 16 amino acids. In germline, CDR1 is LGHNA, CDR2 YSLEER. The V gene lost 0 bases and the J gene lost 3 bases, with 11 bases spanning the gap.

The V call is TRBV9, the J call TRBJ2-7, with D possibly being TRBD1 (5 bases). The V end lost 3 bases, the J end lost 2 bases, and 15 bases lay between the germline ends. CDR1 is SGDLS and CDR2 is YYNGEE in the germline V gene. This CDR3 spans 15 amino acids. The CDR3 is CASSEGDFNAYEQYF. The CDR3, as DNA: TGTGCCAGCAGCGAAGGGGATTTTAACGCCTACGAGCAGTACTTC.

This chain connects TRBV18 to TRBJ2-2; D not resolved. The CDR3 runs 15 residues. V lost 1 base, J lost 7 bases, and 13 bases lay in between. The germline CDR1 and CDR2 sequences are KGHSH and LQKENI. The CDR3 sequence is CASSPQSVDFGELFF. As DNA, the CDR3 is TGTGCCAGCTCACCACAGTCAGTTGACTTCGGGGAGCTGTTTTTT.

The V call is TRBV7-3, the J call TRBJ2-4; no definite D call. The germline V gene encodes CDR1 SGHTA and CDR2 FQGTGA. The CDR3 is made up of 15 amino acids. Between the trimmed V and J ends, which lost 5 bases and 0 bases, there was a span of 11 bases. The DNA for the CDR3 is TGTGCCAGCAGCCCGCGGTCGGGAGCCAAAAACATTCAGTACTTC. It encodes CASSPRSGAKNIQYF.

The chain couples TRBV7-8 to TRBJ1-6; 7 positions match TRBD1. Germline V gene sequence: CDR1 SGHVS, CDR2 FQNEAQ. The CDR3 runs to 14 residues. J was trimmed by 6 bases and V by 5 bases; bases with no gene match: 4. In DNA, the CDR3 is TGTGCCAGCAGCCTGGACAGGAGTAATTCACCCCTCCACTTT. It yields the protein CASSLDRSNSPLHF.

This clone occurred a few times. The CDR3 loop is CARSTRTGKSSGYTF. Written as DNA, the CDR3 is TGTGCCAGAAGCACCAGGACAGGGAAATCCTCCGGCTACACCTTC. The V and J genes are TRBV5-3 and TRBJ1-2; 8 bases agree with TRBD1. TRBV5-3 is flagged as an ORF with uncertain function. CDR3 length equals 15 residues. J gave up 8 bases and V 4 bases, and 13 bases lay outside the gene matches.

V is TRBV28 and J is TRBJ2-7; 10 bases align to TRBD1. CDR1 and CDR2 (germline): MDHEN, SYDVKM. The CDR3 sequence is 15 residues long. The V segment lost 7 bases and the J segment 4 bases; nucleotides outside the gene matches: 10. Written as DNA, the CDR3 is TGTGCCAGCACCTCGGGGGACAGGGGACATTACGAGCAGTACTTC. It translates to CASTSGDRGHYEQYF.

The V call is TRBV5-1, the J call TRBJ1-2; 8 bases are a match to TRBD1. The CDR3 extends over 15 amino acids. The germline CDR1 and CDR2 sequences are SGHRS and YFSETQ. V was pared by 0 bases and J by 4 bases, with 5 bases of the junction left unmatched. The CDR3 region has the DNA TGCGCCAGCAGCTTGGGATCTGGACAGGGCTATGGCTACACCTTC. Translated, it gives CASSLGSGQGYGYTF. The full variable domain, in which reference TRBV5-1 and TRBJ1-2 provide the parts outside the CDR3, is KAGVTQTPRYLIKTRGQQVTLSCSPISGHRSVSWYQQTPGQGLQFLFEYFSETQRNKGNFPGRFSGRQFSNSRSEMNVSTLELGDSALYLCASSLGSGQGYGYTFGSGTRLTVV.

This chain uses TRBV27 with TRBJ2-3, with 8 bases that match TRBD1. Trimming removed 4 bases from V and 2 bases from J; junction bases left unmatched: 8. Per germline, CDR1 MNHEY and CDR2 SMNVEV (reference sequence). There are 16 residues in the CDR3. The CDR3 nucleotides are TGTGCCAGCAGTTACTTCGACAGGGGAGTCACAGATACGCAGTATTTT. Translated, it gives CASSYFDRGVTDTQYF.

The J gene is TRBJ1-1, the V gene TRBV28; a weak D match, TRBD1 (6 bases). This CDR3 contains 14 residues. The V gene lost 2 bases and the J gene lost 3 bases, with 10 bases spanning the gap. Germline V gives CDR1 MDHEN, CDR2 SYDVKM. The DNA for the CDR3 is TGTGCCAGCAGTTTACCCAGGGGAGACACTGAAGCTTTCTTT. Its protein product is CASSLPRGDTEAFF.

This chain connects TRBV5-1 to TRBJ2-5; 7 nucleotides align to TRBD2. Germline CDR1 and CDR2: SGHRS and YFSETQ. After removal of 0 bases from V and 5 bases from J, the junction contained 4 bases not matched to a gene. The CDR3 covers 14 residues. CDR3 protein: CASSLGGGLETQYF. The CDR3 nucleotides are TGCGCCAGCAGCTTGGGCGGGGGTCTGGAGACCCAGTACTTC.

V and J are TRBV7-2 and TRBJ2-1; 10 bases line up with TRBD2. The CDR3 loop spans 16 amino acids. From germline, CDR1 is SGHTA and CDR2 FQGNSA. J lost 2 bases, V lost 5 bases, and 6 bases had no gene match. CDR3 sequence (DNA): TGTGCCAGCAGCCCCGGACTAGCGGTAACCTACAATGAGCAGTTCTTC. It is translated as CASSPGLAVTYNEQFF.

The rearrangement links TRBV10-3 to TRBJ2-7; D perhaps matches TRBD1 (6 bases). V was clipped by 2 bases and J by 5 bases, with 10 bases between them. The CDR3 spans 13 residues. From germline, CDR1 is ENHRY and CDR2 SYGVKD. CDR3 nucleotides: TGTGCCATCAGTGAGCAGGGGAGCCACGAGCAGTACTTC. It encodes CAISEQGSHEQYF.

The rearrangement links TRBV7-2 to TRBJ1-1; D may be TRBD1 (6 bases). With 2 bases removed from V and 1 base from J, the gap between germline ends came to 11 bases. From germline, CDR1 is SGHTA and CDR2 FQGNSA. There are 15 residues in the CDR3. The CDR3: CASSLTLGQNTEAFF. The CDR3 nucleotides are TGTGCCAGCAGCTTAACCCTGGGACAGAACACTGAAGCTTTCTTT.